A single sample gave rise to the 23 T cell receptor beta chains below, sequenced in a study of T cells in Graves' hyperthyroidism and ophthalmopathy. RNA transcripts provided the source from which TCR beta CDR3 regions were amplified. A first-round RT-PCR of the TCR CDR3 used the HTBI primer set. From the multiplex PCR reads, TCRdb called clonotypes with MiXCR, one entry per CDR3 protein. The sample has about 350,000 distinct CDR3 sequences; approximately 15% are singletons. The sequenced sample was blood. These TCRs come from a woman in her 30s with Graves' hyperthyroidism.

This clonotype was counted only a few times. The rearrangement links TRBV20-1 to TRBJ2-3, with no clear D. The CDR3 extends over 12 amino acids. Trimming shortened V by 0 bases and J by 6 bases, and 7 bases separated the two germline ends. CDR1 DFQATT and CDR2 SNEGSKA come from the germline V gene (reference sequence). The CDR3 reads CSAREASDTQYF. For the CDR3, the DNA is TGCAGTGCTAGAGAGGCATCGGATACGCAGTATTTT.

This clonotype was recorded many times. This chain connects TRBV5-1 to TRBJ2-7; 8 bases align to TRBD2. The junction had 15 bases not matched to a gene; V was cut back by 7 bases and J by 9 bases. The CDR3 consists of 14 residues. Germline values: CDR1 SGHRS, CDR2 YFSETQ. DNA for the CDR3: TGCGCCAGCCGGCGGGAGGCCCCCATTGAAGTGCAGTACTTC. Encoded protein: CASRREAPIEVQYF. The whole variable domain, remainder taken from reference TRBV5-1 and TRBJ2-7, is KAGVTQTPRYLIKTRGQQVTLSCSPISGHRSVSWYQQTPGQGLQFLFEYFSETQRNKGNFPGRFSGRQFSNSRSEMNVSTLELGDSALYLCASRREAPIEVQYFGPGTRLTVT.

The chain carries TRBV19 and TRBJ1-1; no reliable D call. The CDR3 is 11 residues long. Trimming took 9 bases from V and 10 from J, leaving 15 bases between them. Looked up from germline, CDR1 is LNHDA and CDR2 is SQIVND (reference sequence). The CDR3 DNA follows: TGTGCCAGCGTTGAAGGGCGCGGAGCTTTCTTT. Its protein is CASVEGRGAFF.

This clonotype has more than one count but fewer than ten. The CDR3 loop is CSALPEAGDFPYEQYF. Written as DNA, the CDR3 is TGCAGTGCGCTGCCTGAAGCGGGAGATTTCCCTTACGAGCAGTACTTC. This sequence joins TRBV20-1 and TRBJ2-7, with 8 bases that match TRBD2. The germline gives CDR1 DFQATT, CDR2 SNEGSKA (reference sequence). There are 16 residues in the CDR3. V gave up 6 bases and J gave up 4 bases; unmatched junction bases: 17.

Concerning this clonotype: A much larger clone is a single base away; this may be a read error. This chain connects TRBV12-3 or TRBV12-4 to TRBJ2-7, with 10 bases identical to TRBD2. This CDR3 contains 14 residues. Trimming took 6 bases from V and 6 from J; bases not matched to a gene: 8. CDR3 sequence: CASRYSGGLGEQYF. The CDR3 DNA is TGTGCCAGCAGGTATAGCGGGGGGCTCGGCGAGCAGTACTTC.

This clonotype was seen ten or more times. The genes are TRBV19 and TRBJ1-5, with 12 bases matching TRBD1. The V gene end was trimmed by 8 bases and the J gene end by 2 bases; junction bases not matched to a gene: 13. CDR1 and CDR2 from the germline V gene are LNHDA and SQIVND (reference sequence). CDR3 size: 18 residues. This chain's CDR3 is CASSGVGQGAAGNQPQHF. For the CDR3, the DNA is TGTGCCAGTTCAGGAGTGGGACAGGGGGCGGCAGGCAATCAGCCCCAGCATTTT.

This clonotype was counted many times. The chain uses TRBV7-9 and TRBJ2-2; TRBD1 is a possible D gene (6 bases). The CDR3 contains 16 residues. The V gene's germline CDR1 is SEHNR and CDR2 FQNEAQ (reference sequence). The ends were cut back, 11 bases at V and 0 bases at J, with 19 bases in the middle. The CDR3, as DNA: TGTGCCGTTCCCGGACAGAAATTTTCGAACACCGGGGAGCTGTTTTTT. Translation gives CAVPGQKFSNTGELFF.

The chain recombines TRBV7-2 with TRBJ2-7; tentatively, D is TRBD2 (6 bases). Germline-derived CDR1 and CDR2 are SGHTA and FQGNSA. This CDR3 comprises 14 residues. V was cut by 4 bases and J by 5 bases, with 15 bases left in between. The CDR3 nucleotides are TGTGCCAGCAGCTCCTCGACTAGGCGGCACGAGCAGTACTTC. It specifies CASSSSTRRHEQYF.

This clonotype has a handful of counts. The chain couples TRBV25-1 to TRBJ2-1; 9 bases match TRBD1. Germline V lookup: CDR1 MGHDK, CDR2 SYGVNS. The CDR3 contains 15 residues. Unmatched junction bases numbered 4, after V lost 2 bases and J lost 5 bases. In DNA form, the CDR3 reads TGTGCCAGCAGTGAACCGGGACAGGGCGACAATGAGCAGTTCTTC. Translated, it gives CASSEPGQGDNEQFF.

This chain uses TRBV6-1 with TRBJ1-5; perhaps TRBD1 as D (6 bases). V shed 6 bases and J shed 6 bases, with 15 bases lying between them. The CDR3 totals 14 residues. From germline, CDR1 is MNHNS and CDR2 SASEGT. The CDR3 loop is CASSRTPGAQPQHF. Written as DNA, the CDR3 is TGTGCCAGCAGCCGAACACCGGGGGCTCAGCCCCAGCATTTT.

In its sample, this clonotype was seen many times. CDR3: CASSASASGELFF. CDR3 bases: TGTGCCAGCAGTGCATCGGCGTCCGGGGAGCTGTTTTTT. The chain recombines TRBV6-1 with TRBJ2-2; D remains unclear. The CDR3 totals 13 residues. Deletions cut 4 bases from V and 6 bases from J, with 9 bases between. Germline lookup yields CDR1 MNHNS and CDR2 SASEGT.

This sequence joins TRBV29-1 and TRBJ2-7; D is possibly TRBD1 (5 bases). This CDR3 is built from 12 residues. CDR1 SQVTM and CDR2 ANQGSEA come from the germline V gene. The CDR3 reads CIVKVGQHEQYF. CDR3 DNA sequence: TGCATCGTCAAAGTGGGGCAACACGAGCAGTACTTC.

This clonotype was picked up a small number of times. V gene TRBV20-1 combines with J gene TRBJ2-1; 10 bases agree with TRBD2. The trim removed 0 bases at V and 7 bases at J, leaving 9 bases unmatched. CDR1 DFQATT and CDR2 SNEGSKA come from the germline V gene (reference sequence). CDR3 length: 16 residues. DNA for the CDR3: TGCAGTGCTAGAGACTATAGCGGGAGGCTTCGGAATGAGCAGTTCTTC. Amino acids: CSARDYSGRLRNEQFF.

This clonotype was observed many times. The CDR3 region is CASSTPGLPLREQYF. The CDR3 DNA follows: TGTGCCAGCAGCACCCCGGGACTTCCTCTTAGGGAGCAGTACTTC. The rearrangement joins TRBV11-2 to TRBJ2-7, with D maybe TRBD2 (6 bases). V shed 5 bases and J shed 7 bases, with 21 bases lying between them. CDR3 length: 15 amino acids. The germline gives CDR1 SGHAT, CDR2 FQNNGV.

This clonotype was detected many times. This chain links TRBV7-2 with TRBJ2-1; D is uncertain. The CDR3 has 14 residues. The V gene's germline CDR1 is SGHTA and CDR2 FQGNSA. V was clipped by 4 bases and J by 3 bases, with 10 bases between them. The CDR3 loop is CASSWVLDYNEQFF. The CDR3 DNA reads TGTGCCAGCAGCTGGGTCCTTGACTACAATGAGCAGTTCTTC.

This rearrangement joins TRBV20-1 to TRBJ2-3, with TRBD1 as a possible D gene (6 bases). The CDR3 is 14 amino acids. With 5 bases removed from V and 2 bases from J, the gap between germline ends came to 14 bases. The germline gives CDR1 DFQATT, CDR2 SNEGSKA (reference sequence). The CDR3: CSAPQGKNTDTQYF. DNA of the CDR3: TGCAGTGCTCCCCAGGGGAAGAACACAGATACGCAGTATTTT.

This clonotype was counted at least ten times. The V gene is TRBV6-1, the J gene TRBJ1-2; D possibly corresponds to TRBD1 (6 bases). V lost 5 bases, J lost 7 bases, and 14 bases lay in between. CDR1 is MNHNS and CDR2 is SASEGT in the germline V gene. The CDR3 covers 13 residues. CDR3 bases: TGTGCCAGCAGTTATGGGGGGCGCGGTGGCTACACCTTC. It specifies CASSYGGRGGYTF.

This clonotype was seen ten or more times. The CDR3 coding sequence is TGCAGTGCTAGGAGGACAGGGGGGGGGACCCAGTACTTC. Encoded protein: CSARRTGGGTQYF. V and J are TRBV20-1 and TRBJ2-5; 10 nucleotides align to TRBD1. Germline V gene sequence: CDR1 DFQATT, CDR2 SNEGSKA (reference sequence). V shed 3 bases and J 7 bases; nucleotides not matched to a gene: 5. The CDR3 is 13 amino acids.

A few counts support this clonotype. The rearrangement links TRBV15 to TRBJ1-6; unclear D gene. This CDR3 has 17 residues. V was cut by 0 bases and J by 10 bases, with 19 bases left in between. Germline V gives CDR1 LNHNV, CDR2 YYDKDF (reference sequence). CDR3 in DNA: TGTGCCACCAGCAGAGATCTCTTTGTAGGGAGAAACTCACCCCTCCACTTT. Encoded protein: CATSRDLFVGRNSPLHF.

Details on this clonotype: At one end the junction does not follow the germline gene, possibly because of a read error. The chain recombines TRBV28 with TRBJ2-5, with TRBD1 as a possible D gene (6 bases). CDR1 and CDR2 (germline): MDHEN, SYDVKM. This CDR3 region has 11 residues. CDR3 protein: CASSSPRDIDF. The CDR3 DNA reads TGTGCCAGCAGTTCGCCCCGGGACATTGACTTC.

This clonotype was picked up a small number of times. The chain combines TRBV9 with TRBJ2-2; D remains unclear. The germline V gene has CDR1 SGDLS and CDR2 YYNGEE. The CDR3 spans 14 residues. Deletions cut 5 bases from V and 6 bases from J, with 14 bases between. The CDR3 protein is CASRALPEAGELFF. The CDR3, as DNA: TGTGCCAGCAGGGCCCTCCCGGAAGCCGGGGAGCTGTTTTTT.

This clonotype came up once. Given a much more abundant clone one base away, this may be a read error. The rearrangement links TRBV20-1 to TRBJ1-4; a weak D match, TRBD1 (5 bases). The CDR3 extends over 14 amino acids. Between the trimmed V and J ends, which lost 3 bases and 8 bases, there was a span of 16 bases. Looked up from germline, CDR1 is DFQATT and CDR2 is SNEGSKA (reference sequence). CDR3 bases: TGCAGTGCTAGGGATGGGGCAGGGAACGAAAAACTGTTTTTT. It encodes CSARDGAGNEKLFF.

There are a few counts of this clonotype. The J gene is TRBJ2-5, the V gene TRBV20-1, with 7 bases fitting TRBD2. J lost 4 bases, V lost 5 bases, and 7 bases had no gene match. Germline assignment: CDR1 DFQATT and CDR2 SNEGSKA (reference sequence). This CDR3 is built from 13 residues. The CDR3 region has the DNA TGCAGTGCTTTCACTAGCGCGGGAGAGACCCAGTACTTC. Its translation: CSAFTSAGETQYF.